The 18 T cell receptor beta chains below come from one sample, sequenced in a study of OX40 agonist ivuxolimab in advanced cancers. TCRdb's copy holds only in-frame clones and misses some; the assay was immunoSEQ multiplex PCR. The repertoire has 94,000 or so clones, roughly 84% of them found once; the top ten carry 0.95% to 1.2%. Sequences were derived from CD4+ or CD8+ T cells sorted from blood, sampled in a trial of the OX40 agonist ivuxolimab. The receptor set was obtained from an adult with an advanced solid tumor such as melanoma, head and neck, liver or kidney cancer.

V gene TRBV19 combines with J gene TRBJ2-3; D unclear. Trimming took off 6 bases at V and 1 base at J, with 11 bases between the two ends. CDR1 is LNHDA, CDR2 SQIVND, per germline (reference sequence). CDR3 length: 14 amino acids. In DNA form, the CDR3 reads TGTGCCAGTAGGGCATGGGCCGGCACAGATACGCAGTATTTT. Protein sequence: CASRAWAGTDTQYF.

CDR3 nucleotides: TGCGCCAGCAGCTTGGTGACAGGGGTGGGCTACACCTTC. Protein product: CASSLVTGVGYTF. The chain combines TRBV5-1 with TRBJ1-2, with TRBD1 matching over 8 bases. Germline V gives CDR1 SGHRS, CDR2 YFSETQ. J gave up 8 bases and V 0 bases, and 3 bases lay outside the gene matches. The CDR3 spans 13 residues.

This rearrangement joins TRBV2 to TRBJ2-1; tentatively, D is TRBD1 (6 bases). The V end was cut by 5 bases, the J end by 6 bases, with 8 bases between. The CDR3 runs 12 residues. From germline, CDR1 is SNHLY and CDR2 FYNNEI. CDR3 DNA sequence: TGTGCCAGCAGTTCACAGGGCAATGAGCAGTTCTTC. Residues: CASSSQGNEQFF. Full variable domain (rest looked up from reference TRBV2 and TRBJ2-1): EPEVTQTPSHQVTQMGQEVILRCVPISNHLYFYWYRQILGQKVEFLVSFYNNEISEKSEIFDDQFSVERPDGSNFTLKIRSTKLEDSAMYFCASSSQGNEQFFGPGTRLTVL.

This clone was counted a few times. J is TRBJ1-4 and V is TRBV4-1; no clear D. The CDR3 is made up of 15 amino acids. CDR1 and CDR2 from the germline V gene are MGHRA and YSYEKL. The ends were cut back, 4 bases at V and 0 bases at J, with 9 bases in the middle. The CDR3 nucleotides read TGCGCCAGCAGCCGGGGAACTGCAACTAATGAAAAACTGTTTTTT. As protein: CASSRGTATNEKLFF.

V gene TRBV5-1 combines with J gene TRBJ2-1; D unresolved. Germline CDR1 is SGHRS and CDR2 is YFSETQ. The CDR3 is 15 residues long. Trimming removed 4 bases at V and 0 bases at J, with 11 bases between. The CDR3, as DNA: TGCGCCAGCAGCCCCTGGGTGAGCTCCTACAATGAGCAGTTCTTC. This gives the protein CASSPWVSSYNEQFF.

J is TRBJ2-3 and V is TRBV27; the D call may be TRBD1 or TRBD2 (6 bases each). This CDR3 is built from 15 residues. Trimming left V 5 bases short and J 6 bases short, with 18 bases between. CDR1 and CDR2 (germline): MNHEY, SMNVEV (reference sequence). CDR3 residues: CASSNRGASPDTQYF. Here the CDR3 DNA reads TGTGCCAGCAGTAATAGGGGGGCCTCACCCGATACGCAGTATTTT.

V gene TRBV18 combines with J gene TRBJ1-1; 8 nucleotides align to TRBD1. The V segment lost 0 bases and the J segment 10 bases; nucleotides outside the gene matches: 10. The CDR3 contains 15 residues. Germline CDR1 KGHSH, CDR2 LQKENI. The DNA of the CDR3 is TGTGCCAGCTCACCACCGGTTACGGACAGGGCAGGAGCTTTCTTT. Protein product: CASSPPVTDRAGAFF.

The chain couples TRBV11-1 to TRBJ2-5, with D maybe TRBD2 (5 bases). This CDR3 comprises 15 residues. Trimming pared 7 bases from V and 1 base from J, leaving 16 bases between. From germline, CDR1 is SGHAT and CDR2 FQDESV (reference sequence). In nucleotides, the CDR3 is TGTGCCAGCACCTCGTCCCTAGCCATCCAAGAGACCCAGTACTTC. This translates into CASTSSLAIQETQYF.

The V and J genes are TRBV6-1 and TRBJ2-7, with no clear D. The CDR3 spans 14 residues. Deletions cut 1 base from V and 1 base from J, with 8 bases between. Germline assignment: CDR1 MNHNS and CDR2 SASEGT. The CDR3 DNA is TGTGCCAGCAGTGAAGGGGTCTTGTCCTACGAGCAGTACGTC. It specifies CASSEGVLSYEQYV.

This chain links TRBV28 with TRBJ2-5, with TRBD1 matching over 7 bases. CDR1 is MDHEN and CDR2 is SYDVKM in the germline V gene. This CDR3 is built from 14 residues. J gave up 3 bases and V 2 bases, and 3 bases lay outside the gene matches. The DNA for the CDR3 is TGTGCCAGCAGTTTAGTAACAGGGGAAGAGACCCAGTACTTC. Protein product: CASSLVTGEETQYF.

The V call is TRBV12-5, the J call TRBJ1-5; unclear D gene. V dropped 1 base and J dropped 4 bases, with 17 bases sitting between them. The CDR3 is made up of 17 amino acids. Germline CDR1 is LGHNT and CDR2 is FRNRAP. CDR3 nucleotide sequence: TGTGCTAGTGGTTTGGCTGTTGACGCTGGACGAAATCAGCCCCAGCATTTT. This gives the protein CASGLAVDAGRNQPQHF.

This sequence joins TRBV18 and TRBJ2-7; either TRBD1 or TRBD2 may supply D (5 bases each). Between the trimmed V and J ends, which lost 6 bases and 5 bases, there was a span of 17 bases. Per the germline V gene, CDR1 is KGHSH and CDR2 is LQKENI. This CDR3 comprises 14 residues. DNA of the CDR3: TGTGCCAGCTCGCCGAACGAGGGGAACCACGAGCAGTACTTC. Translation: CASSPNEGNHEQYF.

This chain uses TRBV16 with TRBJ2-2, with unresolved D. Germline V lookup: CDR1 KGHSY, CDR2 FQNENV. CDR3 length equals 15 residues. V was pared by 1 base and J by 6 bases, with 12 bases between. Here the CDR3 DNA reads TGTGCCAGCAGCCAATTAGCAGGTCTCGCCGGGGAGCTGTTTTTT. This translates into CASSQLAGLAGELFF.

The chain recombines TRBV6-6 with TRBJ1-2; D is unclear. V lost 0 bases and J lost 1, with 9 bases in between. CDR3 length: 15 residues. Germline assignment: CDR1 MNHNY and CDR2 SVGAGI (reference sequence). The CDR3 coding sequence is TGTGCCAGCAGTTACTCGGAGACCTTTAACTATGGCTACACCTTC. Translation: CASSYSETFNYGYTF.

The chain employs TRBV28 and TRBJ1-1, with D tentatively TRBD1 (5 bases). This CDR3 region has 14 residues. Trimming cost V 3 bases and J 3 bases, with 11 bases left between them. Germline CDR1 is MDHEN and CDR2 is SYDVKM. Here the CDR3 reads CASSLSRADTEAFF. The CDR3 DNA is TGTGCCAGCAGTTTGAGCAGGGCCGACACTGAAGCTTTCTTT.

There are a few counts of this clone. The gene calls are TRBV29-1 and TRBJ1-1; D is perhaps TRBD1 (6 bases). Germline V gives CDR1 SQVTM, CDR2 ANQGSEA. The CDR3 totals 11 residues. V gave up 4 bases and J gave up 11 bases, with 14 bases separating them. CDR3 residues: CSVGQASGAFF. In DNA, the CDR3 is TGCAGCGTTGGACAGGCCTCAGGGGCTTTCTTT.

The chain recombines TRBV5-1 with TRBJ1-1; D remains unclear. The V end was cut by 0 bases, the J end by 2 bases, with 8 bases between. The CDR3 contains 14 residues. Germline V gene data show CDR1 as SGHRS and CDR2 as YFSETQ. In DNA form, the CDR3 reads TGCGCCAGCAGCTTGGCAACCGATAACACTGAAGCTTTCTTT. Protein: CASSLATDNTEAFF.

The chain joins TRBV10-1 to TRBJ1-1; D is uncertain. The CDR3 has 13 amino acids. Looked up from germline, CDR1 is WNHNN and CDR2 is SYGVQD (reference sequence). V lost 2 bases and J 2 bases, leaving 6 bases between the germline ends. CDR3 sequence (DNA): TGCGCCAGCAGTGAGAACAGTAACACTGAAGCTTTCTTT. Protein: CASSENSNTEAFF.